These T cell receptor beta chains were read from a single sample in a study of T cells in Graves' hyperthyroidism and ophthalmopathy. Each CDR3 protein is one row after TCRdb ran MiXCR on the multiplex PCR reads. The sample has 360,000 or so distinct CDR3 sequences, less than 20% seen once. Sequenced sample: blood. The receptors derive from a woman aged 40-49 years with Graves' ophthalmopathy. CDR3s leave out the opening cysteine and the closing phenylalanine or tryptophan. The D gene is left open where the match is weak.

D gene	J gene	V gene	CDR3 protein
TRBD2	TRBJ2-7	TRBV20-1	SASIPGGAEQY
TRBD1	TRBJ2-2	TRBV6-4	ASSDSTGSTGELF
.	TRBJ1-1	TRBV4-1	ASSQDLSTEAF
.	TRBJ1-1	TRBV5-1	ASTAGLEAF
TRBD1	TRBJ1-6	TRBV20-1	SAQTWRDRGRYSPLH
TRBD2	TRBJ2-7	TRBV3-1	ASSQDTQREVPYEQY
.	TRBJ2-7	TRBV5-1	ASSLEGGEQY
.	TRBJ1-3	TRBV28	AIAGSGVGNTIY
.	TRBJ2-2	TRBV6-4	ASSDSRSRAKGFNTGELF
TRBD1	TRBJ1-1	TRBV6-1	ASSAAGGGAF
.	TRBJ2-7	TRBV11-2	ASSLMPGSYEQY
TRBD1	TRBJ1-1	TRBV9	ASSVGGGSGTEAF
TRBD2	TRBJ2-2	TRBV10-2	ASTLSGRGTGELF
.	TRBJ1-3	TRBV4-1	ASSQVPGFSGNTIY
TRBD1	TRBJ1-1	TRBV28	ASSYSGPGGTEAF
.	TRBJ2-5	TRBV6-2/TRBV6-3	ASSSTDRETQY
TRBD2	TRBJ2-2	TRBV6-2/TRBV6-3	ASITLSGRGTGELF
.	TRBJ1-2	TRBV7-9	ASSLEESFYGYT
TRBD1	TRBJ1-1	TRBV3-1	ASNGQGSEAF
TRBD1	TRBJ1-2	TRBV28	ASSLGGGVRYGYT
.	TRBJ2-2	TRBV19	ASSIYLGGPRELF
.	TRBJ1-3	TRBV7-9	ASSPFGTLGNTIY
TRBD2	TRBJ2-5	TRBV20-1	SARLAGETQY
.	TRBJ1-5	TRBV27	ASSLSGLSQPQH
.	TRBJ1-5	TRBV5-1	ASSVGTPSNQPQH
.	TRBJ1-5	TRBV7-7	ASSLGLLYSNQPQH
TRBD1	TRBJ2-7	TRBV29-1	SVSRIRTGGEQY
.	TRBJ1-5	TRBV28	ASSTSAWTANQPQH
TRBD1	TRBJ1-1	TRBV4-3	ASSQVGDRGRTEAF
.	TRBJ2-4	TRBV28	ASSFRETNIQY
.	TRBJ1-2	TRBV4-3	ASSQVVTSNYGYT
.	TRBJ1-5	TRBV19	ASTKSAGGLGNQPQH
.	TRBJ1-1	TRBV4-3	ASSQGGPGYVAEAF
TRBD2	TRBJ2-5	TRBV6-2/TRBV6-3	ASSYSSLAGGFAGETQY
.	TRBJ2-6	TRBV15	ATSRVVGASGANVLT
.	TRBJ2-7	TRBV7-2	ASSLAQYEQY
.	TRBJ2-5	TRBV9	ASSPRGGGEQETQY
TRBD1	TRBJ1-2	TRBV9	ASSPIRPGTGVGYT
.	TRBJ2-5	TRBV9	ASSASQGGGETQY
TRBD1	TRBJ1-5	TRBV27	VSSLFPLTGEGQPQH
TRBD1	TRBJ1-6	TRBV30	AWAGQDNSPLH
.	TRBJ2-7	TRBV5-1	ASSAARGSEQY
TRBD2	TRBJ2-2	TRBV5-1	ASSLVASGYTGELF
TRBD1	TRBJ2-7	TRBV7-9	ASSAPDRGSYEQY
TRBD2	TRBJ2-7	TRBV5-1	ASSMTSGFYEQY
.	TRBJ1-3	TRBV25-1	ASSEGQTKGNTIY
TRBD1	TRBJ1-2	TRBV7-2	ASSLDRGTGGYT
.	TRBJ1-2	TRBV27	ASSLWGWGYGYT
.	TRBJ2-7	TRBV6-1	ASRHGQPYEQY